Each of the 13 T cell receptor beta chains below was sequenced from the same sample in a study of blood T cell repertoires in COVID-19. Libraries were prepared by immunoSEQ multiplex PCR; TCRdb keeps only in-frame clonotypes and omits some of them. Among roughly 200,000 clones, 76% were seen once, and the ten largest hold around 7.9%. The sequencing input was peripheral blood. The receptor set was obtained from a woman aged 45-60 years with active or convalescent COVID-19.

The chain recombines TRBV29-1 with TRBJ2-3; 8 bases match TRBD1. With 4 bases clipped from V and 0 bases from J, the junction kept 9 bases outside the gene matches. CDR3 length: 16 amino acids. CDR1 is SQVTM, CDR2 ANQGSEA, per germline. CDR3 in DNA: TGCAGCGTTGGGGGGGTGACAGGGGCTAGCACAGATACGCAGTATTTT. Translation gives CSVGGVTGASTDTQYF.

The table lists this clone with a count of one. The J gene is TRBJ2-7, the V gene TRBV2, with D possibly being TRBD2 (6 bases). This CDR3 comprises 14 residues. Germline lookup yields CDR1 SNHLY and CDR2 FYNNEI. V lost 6 bases and J lost 0, with 12 bases in between. The CDR3 here is CASREGLISYEQYF. The DNA of the CDR3 is TGTGCCAGCAGGGAGGGACTGATCTCCTACGAGCAGTACTTC. Together with reference TRBV2 and TRBJ2-7, the CDR3 gives the full variable domain: EPEVTQTPSHQVTQMGQEVILRCVPISNHLYFYWYRQILGQKVEFLVSFYNNEISEKSEIFDDQFSVERPDGSNFTLKIRSTKLEDSAMYFCASREGLISYEQYFGPGTRLTVT.

Only a few counts were recorded for this clone. The chain uses TRBV7-8 and TRBJ1-5; weak D call: TRBD1 (5 bases). V was cut by 1 base and J by 1 base, with 11 bases left in between. The CDR3 runs to 16 residues. The germline V gene has CDR1 SGHVS and CDR2 FQNEAQ. This CDR3 is CASSLGSGGSNQPQHF. The CDR3 DNA reads TGTGCCAGCAGCTTAGGGTCCGGGGGAAGCAATCAGCCCCAGCATTTT.

This rearrangement joins TRBV6-2 or TRBV6-3 to TRBJ2-5; 9 bases are a match to TRBD1. V lost 6 bases to trimming and J lost 6 bases; unmatched junction nucleotides: 8. In germline, CDR1 is MNHEY, CDR2 SVGEGT. This CDR3 is built from 14 residues. CDR3 sequence (DNA): TGTGCCAGCAGACCTGACAGGGGGTTGCAGACCCAGTACTTC. Its protein product is CASRPDRGLQTQYF.

The rearrangement uses TRBV9 and TRBJ1-4; perhaps TRBD1 as D (5 bases). V was cut by 4 bases and J by 3 bases, with 13 bases left in between. Per the germline V gene, CDR1 is SGDLS and CDR2 is YYNGEE. The CDR3 contains 15 residues. Here the CDR3 DNA reads TGTGCCAGCAGCACAGGAGGGCAGCCTAATGAAAAACTGTTTTTT. Protein: CASSTGGQPNEKLFF.

The chain recombines TRBV9 with TRBJ1-5; weak D call: TRBD1 (5 bases). CDR1 is SGDLS and CDR2 is YYNGEE in the germline V gene. Trimming stripped 0 bases from V and 3 bases from J, with 10 bases between. This CDR3 spans 15 amino acids. CDR3 sequence: CASSVGDSSNQPQHF. The CDR3 region has the DNA TGTGCCAGCAGCGTAGGAGACAGTTCCAATCAGCCCCAGCATTTT.

This sequence joins TRBV6-5 and TRBJ1-5; weak D call: TRBD1 (6 bases). Germline loops: CDR1 MNHEY, CDR2 SVGAGI. This CDR3 has 14 residues. Trimming cost V 7 bases and J 4 bases, with 14 bases left between them. This chain's CDR3 is CASTNRGGNQPQHF. CDR3 bases: TGTGCCAGCACCAATAGGGGGGGTAATCAGCCCCAGCATTTT.

This chain joins TRBV18 and TRBJ1-2; TRBD1 matches at 10 bases. This CDR3 region has 18 residues. J was trimmed by 2 bases and V by 3 bases; bases with no gene match: 12. CDR1 is KGHSH, CDR2 LQKENI, per germline. As DNA, the CDR3 is TGTGCCAGCTCACCTCAAATAGCGACAGGGGGCGAGAACTATGGCTACACCTTC. This sequence encodes CASSPQIATGGENYGYTF.

V is TRBV29-1 and J is TRBJ2-2, with TRBD1 identical over 9 bases. The junction had 9 bases not matched to a gene; V was cut back by 6 bases and J by 7 bases. CDR1 is SQVTM and CDR2 is ANQGSEA in the germline V gene. This CDR3 contains 14 residues. The DNA for the CDR3 is TGCAGCGTAGGACAGGGGTTCGTCGACGGGGAGCTGTTTTTT. It codes for CSVGQGFVDGELFF.

This clone came up a few times. The chain is built from TRBV18 and TRBJ2-1; 8 nucleotides align to TRBD1. CDR3 length: 15 residues. V gave up 5 bases and J gave up 4 bases; unmatched junction bases: 7. Looked up from germline, CDR1 is KGHSH and CDR2 is LQKENI. The CDR3 loop reads CASSSGQERYNEQFF. The CDR3 DNA follows: TGTGCCAGCTCATCGGGACAGGAGAGGTACAATGAGCAGTTCTTC.

This clone has just one count. The gene calls are TRBV5-5 and TRBJ1-1; TRBD1 aligns across 12 bases. V was pared by 5 bases and J by 7 bases, with 12 bases of the junction left unmatched. Germline CDR1 is SGHKS and CDR2 is YYEKEE (reference sequence). The CDR3 length is 16 residues. CDR3 sequence reads: CASRLTGQGASSEAFF. The CDR3 DNA sequence: TGTGCCAGCAGACTGACGGGACAGGGGGCGTCTAGTGAAGCTTTCTTT. The whole variable domain, remainder taken from reference TRBV5-5 and TRBJ1-1, is DAGVTQSPTHLIKTRGQQVTLRCSPISGHKSVSWYQQVLGQGPQFIFQYYEKEERGRGNFPDRFSARQFPNYSSELNVNALLLGDSALYLCASRLTGQGASSEAFFGQGTRLTVV.

This clone was observed a single time. The CDR3: CARSLRDREAGELFF. In DNA, the CDR3 is TGTGCCAGAAGCCTTAGGGACAGGGAGGCCGGGGAGCTGTTTTTT. V usage is TRBV5-3 and J usage is TRBJ2-2; 9 nucleotides line up with TRBD1. TRBV5-3 qualifies as an ORF whose function is uncertain. The CDR3 runs to 15 residues. The junction had 7 bases not matched to a gene; V was cut back by 4 bases and J by 6 bases.

CDR3 DNA: TGTGCCAGCAGCCACGTATATGCGGGAGGCACAGATACGCAGTATTTT. It encodes CASSHVYAGGTDTQYF. The chain employs TRBV4-2 and TRBJ2-3; 7 bases are shared with TRBD2. The V and J ends lost 3 bases and 1 base, in that order; junction bases with no gene match: 7. CDR1 is LGHNA, CDR2 YNFKEQ, per germline. CDR3 length equals 16 residues.